These T cell receptor beta chains were read from a single sample in a study of cytomegalovirus exposure and HLA in healthy donors. Some clones are missing from TCRdb's copy, which holds only in-frame ones; the method was immunoSEQ multiplex PCR. The sample has tens of thousands of clones, roughly 97% seen once. The source material was PBMCs. The source of these receptors is a man aged 18 to 30 in good health and CMV-seronegative. The CDR3 runs from the conserved cysteine through the conserved F or W. The order of the fields is J gene, D gene, clone size, V gene, CDR3 protein, CDR3 DNA. A D gene is named only where the DNA matches it firmly. A clone size is listed for some rows: how often the clone was seen (once, few, many), or a class if it is expanded.

J: TRBJ1-1
D: TRBD1
size: -
V: TRBV14
CDR3: CASSQDRGVRSEAFF
DNA: TGTGCCAGCAGCCAAGACAGGGGGGTAAGGTCTGAAGCTTTCTTT

J: TRBJ1-2
D: TRBD1
size: -
V: TRBV6-5
CDR3: CASRSGQVSGYTF
DNA: TGTGCCAGCAGGTCGGGACAGGTCTCAGGCTACACCTTC

J: TRBJ1-2
D: TRBD1
size: -
V: TRBV27
CDR3: CASRTDRESTGYTF
DNA: TGTGCCAGCAGGACCGACAGGGAGTCTACTGGCTACACCTTC

J: TRBJ2-6
D: TRBD1
size: once
V: TRBV4-1
CDR3: CASSQEDREVAGANVLTF
DNA: TGCGCCAGCAGCCAAGAGGACAGGGAAGTCGCTGGGGCCAACGTCCTGACTTTC

J: TRBJ2-3
D: -
size: once
V: TRBV7-9
CDR3: CASSQGRSGPTDTQYF
DNA: TGTGCCAGCAGCCAGGGTAGAAGTGGTCCCACGGATACGCAGTATTTT

J: TRBJ2-3
D: TRBD1
size: -
V: TRBV5-4
CDR3: CASSTRTGGAFLGTDTQYF
DNA: TGTGCCAGCAGCACTCGGACAGGGGGGGCCTTCTTGGGCACAGATACGCAGTATTTT

J: TRBJ1-4
D: TRBD1
size: -
V: TRBV28
CDR3: CASRLGTGSEKLFF
DNA: TGTGCCAGCAGATTGGGGACAGGGAGTGAAAAACTGTTTTTT

J: TRBJ1-2
D: TRBD1
size: -
V: TRBV27
CDR3: CASSSVTGSYGYTF
DNA: TGTGCCAGCAGTTCCGTGACAGGGTCCTATGGCTACACCTTC

J: TRBJ2-2
D: -
size: -
V: TRBV6-5
CDR3: CASSLTSHSTGELFF
DNA: TGTGCCAGCAGTCTGACTAGTCATAGCACCGGGGAGCTGTTTTTT

J: TRBJ2-7
D: -
size: few
V: TRBV2
CDR3: CASIGGYEQYF
DNA: TGTGCCAGCATTGGAGGTTACGAGCAGTACTTC

J: TRBJ1-1
D: -
size: -
V: TRBV5-1
CDR3: CASSLARADTEAFF
DNA: TGCGCCAGCAGCTTGGCCAGGGCGGACACTGAAGCTTTCTTT

J: TRBJ1-3
D: -
size: once
V: TRBV5-1
CDR3: CASSLGIAQSGNTIYF
DNA: TGCGCCAGCAGCTTGGGGATAGCACAATCTGGAAACACCATATATTTT

J: TRBJ2-3
D: -
size: -
V: TRBV5-5
CDR3: CASSQSGSSTDTQYF
DNA: TGTGCCAGCAGTCAAAGCGGGTCTAGCACAGATACGCAGTATTTT

J: TRBJ1-1
D: TRBD1
size: -
V: TRBV2
CDR3: CASPGDRGTNTEAFF
DNA: TGTGCCAGCCCGGGGGACAGGGGAACGAACACTGAAGCTTTCTTT

J: TRBJ1-5
D: -
size: -
V: TRBV27
CDR3: CASSLAGGGQPQHF
DNA: TGTGCCAGCAGTTTGGCGGGGGGCGGTCAGCCCCAGCATTTT

J: TRBJ1-5
D: TRBD1
size: -
V: TRBV9
CDR3: CASSVDGQGGNQPQHF
DNA: TGTGCCAGCAGCGTAGATGGACAGGGCGGCAATCAGCCCCAGCATTTT

J: TRBJ1-6
D: TRBD1
size: -
V: TRBV27
CDR3: CASSVGTGDSPLHF
DNA: TGTGCCAGCTCCGTGGGGACAGGGGATTCACCCCTCCACTTT

J: TRBJ2-4
D: -
size: -
V: TRBV6-1
CDR3: CASSETYKNIQYF
DNA: TGTGCCAGCAGTGAAACCTACAAAAACATTCAGTACTTC

J: TRBJ1-2
D: -
size: -
V: TRBV18
CDR3: CASSPPNSFVGYTF
DNA: TGTGCCAGCTCACCACCGAACAGCTTCGTCGGCTACACCTTC

J: TRBJ2-6
D: -
size: -
V: TRBV5-8
CDR3: CASSLRRGGANVLTF
DNA: TGTGCCAGCAGCTTACGCAGGGGTGGGGCCAACGTCCTGACTTTC